These 6 T cell receptor beta chains were all obtained from the same sample, sequenced in a study of spatial heterogeneity in lung cancer. Time point meaning: blood at routine non-recurrence follow-up after resection. TCRdb itself ran the 5' RACE reads through MiXCR, one entry per CDR3 protein. The data hold 35,000 to 55,000 distinct CDR3 sequences, with approximately 12% observed a single time. Sequenced material: PBMCs, taken at follow-up. The receptors originated from a male donor with early-stage non-small cell lung cancer.

This sequence joins TRBV12-3 or TRBV12-4 and TRBJ1-1; D not certain. The CDR3 covers 13 residues. V gave up 4 bases and J gave up 6 bases, with 12 bases separating them. The CDR3 sequence: CASSSLGYAEAFF. DNA for the CDR3: TGTGCCAGCAGTTCCCTGGGGTACGCTGAAGCTTTCTTT.

This clonotype was seen many times. The V gene is TRBV5-1, the J gene TRBJ1-2; D remains unclear. The CDR3 is made up of 13 amino acids. Germline V gives CDR1 SGHRS, CDR2 YFSETQ. The ends were cut back, 4 bases at V and 3 bases at J, with 10 bases in the middle. CDR3 bases: TGCGCCAGCAGCACCGCACGTGACTATGGCTACACCTTC. This codes for CASSTARDYGYTF.

Comments on this clonotype: Since a much larger clone is just one base distant, this may be a read error. The chain couples TRBV7-7 to TRBJ2-5; D is possibly TRBD1 or TRBD2 (5 bases each). The CDR3 loop spans 13 amino acids. Trimming pared 5 bases from V and 4 bases from J, leaving 11 bases between. CDR1 is SSHAT and CDR2 is FNYEAQ in the germline V gene (reference sequence). CDR3 DNA sequence: TGTGCCAGCAGCACATGGGGACCAGAGACCCAGTACTTC. It codes for CASSTWGPETQYF.

The chain employs TRBV9 and TRBJ1-4, with a possible D match to TRBD1 (6 bases). Germline assignment: CDR1 SGDLS and CDR2 YYNGEE. V lost 2 bases and J lost 4, with 9 bases in between. This CDR3 contains 14 residues. CDR3 nucleotides: TGTGCCAGCAGCGTGGACAGCAATAATGAAAAACTGTTTTTT. Translated, it gives CASSVDSNNEKLFF.

This clonotype was found many times. The rearrangement uses TRBV7-9 and TRBJ1-5, with 8 bases aligning to TRBD1. V shed 4 bases, J shed 3 bases, and the junction held 5 bases outside the gene matches. CDR3 length: 15 residues. Germline lookup yields CDR1 SEHNR and CDR2 FQNEAQ (reference sequence). CDR3 bases: TGTGCCAGCAGCTCCGGACAGGGATTCAATCAGCCCCAGCATTTT. Translating gives CASSSGQGFNQPQHF.

The sample holds many counts of this clonotype. The gene calls are TRBV20-1 and TRBJ1-5, with 8 bases fitting TRBD1. Germline V lookup: CDR1 DFQATT, CDR2 SNEGSKA (reference sequence). The ends lost 2 bases at V and 3 bases at J; junction bases unmatched: 12. This CDR3 has 17 amino acids. CDR3 amino acids: CSARRIGTGVNNQPQHF. CDR3 bases: TGCAGTGCTAGACGTATTGGGACAGGAGTAAACAATCAGCCCCAGCATTTT.